This T cell receptor beta chain was found in a study of OX40 agonist ivuxolimab in advanced cancers. General notes on the study: Ivuxolimab was an agonistic, fully human IgG2 monoclonal antibody directed against OX40 (CD134), a costimulatory receptor. Intravenous ivuxolimab was administered to patients every 2 weeks at six dose levels: 0.01, 0.1, 0.3, 1.5, 3 and 10 mg/kg. Among the roughly 50 dose-escalation patients, about 20 had hepatocellular carcinoma, approximately 15 melanoma, 9 renal cell carcinoma and 9 head and neck cancer. The dose-escalation cohort was about 86% male with a mean age of approximately 60 years, ranging from 23 to 79. Prior anti-PD-1, anti-PD-L1 or anti-CTLA-4 therapy was permitted, and 40% to 50% of dose-escalation patients had received checkpoint inhibitors. Three dose-escalation patients achieved partial responses, one with hepatocellular carcinoma and two with cutaneous melanoma. Peripheral TCRbeta sequencing aimed to test whether ivuxolimab altered TCR sequence diversity and caused clonal T-cell expansion. The monotherapy dose-escalation portion (N ≈ 56 patients) of the phase I ivuxolimab trial is reported in the paper.

V is pared back by 4 bases and J by 4 bases, with 7 bases lying between the germline termini. The CDR3 runs 12 residues from the cysteine to the phenylalanine. Solely the CDR3 DNA is kept, with 36 bases framed from the first base. According to the germline V gene (reference sequence), CDR1 reads LNHDA and CDR2 reads SQIVND. Genomic DNA was extracted from sorted cells for sequencing of the TCRbeta CDR3 region. TCRbeta CDR3 regions were sequenced using the immunoSEQ Assay. This is the immuneACCESS table as TCRdb keeps it, with only in-frame sequences that have V and J called. A part of the clones is gone; compared with another copy, unresolved V genes explain less than half, and the rest is unexplained. The sample table contains 50,000 to 60,000 clones; only one count was recorded for approximately 89% of them. Together, the top ten hold around 6% of the sample. Paper-wide results and their limitations: Clonal expansion of both CD4+ and CD8+ blood T cells was observed from baseline to week 6 at doses 0.1 to 3.0 mg/kg. Low levels of normalized T-cell clonal expansion were also seen in some patients who did not respond. Partial responders in the 0.1-3.0 mg/kg groups had among the lowest normalized peripheral clonal expansion, especially among CD8+ T cells. After ivuxolimab, expanded clones were on average more numerous among CD8+ T cells than among CD4+ T cells. Antigen specificity was not determined for the clonally expanded peripheral T cells.

This clone has more than one count but fewer than ten. This receptor's antigen is unknown. There are no base qualities to consult, and no much larger clone falls within one base. The trial excluded patients who had a history of autoimmune disease or were on systemic immunosuppression. In every dose cohort, peripheral blood was drawn for TCR sequencing at baseline, cycle 4 day 1, and cycle 7 day 1. The samples were taken from a phase I, first-in-human, multicenter, open-label dose-escalation trial of ivuxolimab. The trial enrolled adults with locally advanced or metastatic head and neck squamous cell, hepatocellular, melanoma or renal cell carcinoma. Before TCR sequencing, CD4+ and CD8+ T cells were separately sorted from peripheral blood.

The clonotype was recovered from an adult with an advanced solid tumor such as melanoma, head and neck, liver or kidney cancer. Sequenced material: CD4+ or CD8+ T cells sorted from blood, taken in a trial of the OX40 agonist ivuxolimab. The rearrangement joined TRBV19 to TRBJ1-1; confidence is insufficient to name the D gene. The nucleotide sequence is TGTGCCAGTAGTAACATGGGCACTGAAGCTTTCTTT. This translates into CASSNMGTEAFF. The entire variable domain, with the stretches around the CDR3 drawn from the reference TRBV19 and TRBJ1-1 proteins, is DGGITQSPKYLFRKEGQNVTLSCEQNLNHDAMYWYRQDPGQGLRLIYYSQIVNDFQKGDIAEGYSVSREKKESFPLTVTSAQKNPTAFYLCASSNMGTEAFFGQGTRLTVV.